The 20 T cell receptor beta chains given below trace back to one sample, sequenced in a study of CD8+ T cells in alopecia areata. Documented treatment: oral pan-JAK inhibitor, 5-10 mg twice daily. The sequencing template was cDNA reverse transcribed from extracted RNA. Profiled with immunoSEQ multiplex PCR; TCRdb holds only in-frame clones, not every one. The table shows about 210,000 clones, with less than 75% occurring only once. The sample consisted of CD4+ T cells sorted from blood, taken at week 4, from a patient treated with tofacitinib. The origin of the receptors is a human donor with alopecia areata.

The V gene is TRBV2, the J gene TRBJ1-2; maybe TRBD1 (6 bases). Germline V gives CDR1 SNHLY, CDR2 FYNNEI. The CDR3 is made up of 15 amino acids. The ends were cut back, 1 base at V and 8 bases at J, with 17 bases in the middle. The CDR3 sequence: CASSEGPYRAEGYTF. DNA of the CDR3: TGTGCCAGCAGTGAAGGCCCGTACAGGGCGGAGGGCTACACCTTC.

This chain connects TRBV29-1 to TRBJ2-7; D gene unclear. Germline loops: CDR1 SQVTM, CDR2 ANQGSEA. V shed 6 bases and J shed 2 bases, with 14 bases lying between them. The CDR3 has 13 amino acids. CDR3 sequence: CSVLARHPYEQYF. The CDR3 nucleotides are TGCAGCGTCCTCGCCCGACACCCCTACGAGCAGTACTTC.

V and J are TRBV29-1 and TRBJ2-1, with D hard to call. CDR3 length: 16 amino acids. Per germline, CDR1 SQVTM and CDR2 ANQGSEA. V shed 4 bases and J shed 0 bases, with 16 bases lying between them. CDR3 DNA: TGCAGCGTTGGAATCCTAACTTTCAGCTCCTACAATGAGCAGTTCTTC. Translated: CSVGILTFSSYNEQFF.

This chain links TRBV23-1 with TRBJ2-1, with D possibly matching TRBD1 (5 bases). TRBV23-1 counts as an open reading frame of uncertain function. V shed 1 base and J shed 0 bases, with 7 bases lying between them. This CDR3 has 15 amino acids. The CDR3 sequence: CASSQWGRSYNEQFF. The CDR3 coding sequence is TGCGCCAGCAGTCAATGGGGCCGCTCCTACAATGAGCAGTTCTTC.

This clone has more than one count but fewer than ten. This rearrangement joins TRBV2 to TRBJ2-3; D may be TRBD1 (7 bases). The germline V gene has CDR1 SNHLY and CDR2 FYNNEI. Trimming cost V 5 bases and J 3 bases, with 15 bases left between them. CDR3 length: 15 amino acids. The CDR3 coding sequence is TGTGCCAGCAGTAACCAGGGGGGTGCAACAGATACGCAGTATTTT. Amino acids: CASSNQGGATDTQYF.

The chain joins TRBV2 to TRBJ2-3; 8 bases are a match to TRBD2. In germline, CDR1 is SNHLY, CDR2 FYNNEI. With V trimmed by 5 bases and J by 6 bases, 10 bases remained unmatched. The CDR3 has 15 amino acids. The CDR3 loop is CASSLTGTRMDTQYF. The CDR3 region has the DNA TGTGCCAGCAGTTTGACCGGGACTAGGATGGATACGCAGTATTTT.

This clone was recorded a few times. V is TRBV18 and J is TRBJ1-1; D ambiguous. Per the germline V gene, CDR1 is KGHSH and CDR2 is LQKENI. V was clipped by 1 base and J by 3 bases, with 6 bases between them. This CDR3 has 13 residues. CDR3 residues: CASSPHPDTEAFF. The CDR3, as DNA: TGTGCCAGCTCACCACACCCTGACACTGAAGCTTTCTTT.

This clone was detected only a few times. Other DNA sequences in the sample encode the same CDR3. V and J are TRBV5-1 and TRBJ1-1; the match to TRBD1 covers 9 bases. V shed 7 bases, J shed 3 bases, and the junction held 1 base outside the gene matches. CDR1 and CDR2 (germline): SGHRS, YFSETQ. This CDR3 region has 12 residues. The CDR3 nucleotides read TGCGCCAGCCGGGACAGGGACACTGAAGCTTTCTTT. Amino acid sequence: CASRDRDTEAFF.

The chain combines TRBV29-1 with TRBJ2-4, with TRBD2 identical over 7 bases. V was clipped by 4 bases and J by 6 bases; unmatched bases: 12. The germline V gene encodes CDR1 SQVTM and CDR2 ANQGSEA. The CDR3 sequence is 15 residues long. The CDR3 bases are TGCAGCGTTGCTGGGAGGGACGCCCACAGAAACATTCAGTACTTC. Its protein is CSVAGRDAHRNIQYF.

About this clone itself: The sample contains more than one DNA sequence encoding this CDR3. The rearrangement uses TRBV5-1 and TRBJ1-6, with a weak D call TRBD1 (6 bases). The CDR3 has 14 residues. CDR1 SGHRS and CDR2 YFSETQ come from the germline V gene. Trimming pared 0 bases from V and 9 bases from J, leaving 10 bases between. The CDR3 sequence is CASSLGQDASPLHF. The CDR3 DNA sequence: TGCGCCAGCAGCTTGGGACAGGACGCTTCACCCCTCCACTTT.

DNA of the CDR3: TGTGCCAGCAGCCACGGACAGGTTGCCCAGGCTTTCTTT. Residues: CASSHGQVAQAFF. The chain is built from TRBV7-6 and TRBJ1-1; 7 bases fit TRBD1. This CDR3 is 13 amino acids long. The junction had 11 bases not matched to a gene; V was cut back by 5 bases and J by 11 bases. Germline CDR1 is SGHVS and CDR2 is FNYEAQ.

This rearrangement joins TRBV4-1 to TRBJ1-1; D is unclear. V shed 1 base and J shed 0 bases, with 18 bases lying between them. Germline CDR1 and CDR2: MGHRA and YSYEKL. This CDR3 is 18 amino acids long. CDR3 sequence reads: CASSQGEGAANLNTEAFF. Written as DNA, the CDR3 is TGCGCCAGCAGCCAAGGCGAAGGAGCCGCGAATTTGAACACTGAAGCTTTCTTT.

This clone was seen more than once but under ten times. This chain joins TRBV4-3 and TRBJ2-2; a possible D gene is TRBD1 (5 bases). Germline assignment: CDR1 LGHNA and CDR2 YSLEER. This CDR3 region has 14 residues. Trimming stripped 6 bases from V and 4 bases from J, with 12 bases between. CDR3 in DNA: TGCGCCAGCAGTTGGGGAAGGGGCACCGGGGAGCTGTTTTTT. It translates to CASSWGRGTGELFF.

V is TRBV30 and J is TRBJ1-2; 8 nucleotides agree with TRBD1. Germline CDR1 reads GTSNPN; CDR2 reads SVGIG (reference sequence). V gave up 4 bases and J gave up 6 bases; unmatched junction bases: 13. There are 15 residues in the CDR3. In nucleotides, the CDR3 is TGTGCCTGGAATACACCGGGACAGGAGGAACATGGCTACACCTTC. The encoded protein is CAWNTPGQEEHGYTF.

The chain links TRBV5-1 to TRBJ1-2, with D tentatively TRBD1 (6 bases). The CDR3 length is 13 residues. From germline, CDR1 is SGHRS and CDR2 YFSETQ. Trimming removed 2 bases at V and 6 bases at J, with 11 bases between. The CDR3, as DNA: TGCGCCAGCAGCTTTGACGGGACAAATGGCTACACCTTC. Translation gives CASSFDGTNGYTF.

The V gene is TRBV5-1, the J gene TRBJ1-2; 10 bases align to TRBD1. The J segment lost 4 bases and the V segment lost 4 bases, leaving 7 bases of the junction unmatched. The CDR3 is 15 residues long. Germline CDR1 SGHRS, CDR2 YFSETQ. For the CDR3, the DNA is TGCGCCAGCAGCGATCGACAGGGGGCCGGCTATGGCTACACCTTC. The encoded protein is CASSDRQGAGYGYTF. The whole variable domain, remainder taken from reference TRBV5-1 and TRBJ1-2, is KAGVTQTPRYLIKTRGQQVTLSCSPISGHRSVSWYQQTPGQGLQFLFEYFSETQRNKGNFPGRFSGRQFSNSRSEMNVSTLELGDSALYLCASSDRQGAGYGYTFGSGTRLTVV.

A few counts support this clone. V usage is TRBV7-9 and J usage is TRBJ1-2; D gene uncertain. CDR3 size: 13 residues. V was shortened by 1 base and J by 8 bases, with 11 bases between the two germline ends. Germline V gene lookup returns CDR1 SEHNR and CDR2 FQNEAQ (reference sequence). CDR3 region: CASSLESSYGYTF. CDR3 coding DNA: TGTGCCAGCAGCTTAGAATCCTCTTACGGCTACACCTTC.

This clone was detected only a few times. The chain is built from TRBV30 and TRBJ1-2; 7 positions match TRBD1. This CDR3 contains 15 residues. CDR1 and CDR2 from the germline V gene are GTSNPN and SVGIG (reference sequence). V lost 3 bases, J lost 4 bases, and 11 bases stayed unmatched. This CDR3 is CAWRRDSLTLYGYTF. CDR3 bases: TGTGCCTGGAGGAGGGACAGCCTTACCCTCTATGGCTACACCTTC.

In this sample, this clone turned up a few times. The chain uses TRBV10-3 and TRBJ2-1; possibly TRBD1 for D (7 bases). CDR3 size: 15 residues. Trimming left V 3 bases short and J 6 bases short, with 15 bases between. The germline V gene has CDR1 ENHRY and CDR2 SYGVKD. The chain's CDR3 is CAISEGGGSSNEQFF. The CDR3 nucleotides read TGTGCCATCAGTGAAGGAGGGGGCTCTTCCAATGAGCAGTTCTTC.

The V and J genes are TRBV7-8 and TRBJ1-2, with D hard to call. Germline V lookup: CDR1 SGHVS, CDR2 FQNEAQ. The V and J ends lost 6 bases and 2 bases respectively, with 16 bases between them. This CDR3 has 15 amino acids. The CDR3 coding sequence is TGTGCCAGCAGGCGCCGGGAAAACGAGAACTATGGCTACACCTTC. This gives the protein CASRRRENENYGYTF. The full variable domain, its missing parts supplied by reference TRBV7-8 and TRBJ1-2, is GAGVSQSPRYKVAKRGQDVALRCDPISGHVSLFWYQQALGQGPEFLTYFQNEAQLDKSGLPSDRFFAERPEGSVSTLKIQRTQQEDSAVYLCASRRRENENYGYTFGSGTRLTVV.